This TCR beta chain comes out of a study of T-cell reconstitution after alpha-beta-depleted transplantation in children. Preparing the TCRbeta library involved the use of unique molecular identifiers. MiXCR was run by TCRdb on the PCR reads, yielding one entry per CDR3 protein. This sample has about 460,000 distinct CDR3 sequences, with roughly an eighth found just once. The CDR3 runs 14 residues. V dropped 5 bases and J dropped 5 bases, with 16 bases sitting between them. CDR1 and CDR2 from the germline V gene are PRHDT and FYEKMQ (reference sequence). This clonotype was counted a few times. The TCR originated in a human donor who donated a stem cell graft to a child with combined immunodeficiency. J is TRBJ2-7 and V is TRBV13; weak D call: TRBD2 (5 bases). Source: PBMCs from the stem cell graft donor, taken from the stem cell graft. Here the CDR3 DNA reads TGTGCCAGCAGCCAGCGGTATGAGATTGACGAGCAGTACTTC. Residues: CASSQRYEIDEQYF.